This entry lists 17 T cell receptor beta chains sequenced from one sample in a study of blood T cell repertoires in COVID-19. TCRdb's copy holds only in-frame clones and misses some; the assay was immunoSEQ multiplex PCR. The sample carries over 300,000 clones, roughly 90% recorded once. Sequenced input: PBMCs or T cells enriched from blood (not recorded which). These receptors were obtained from a woman between 25 and 40 years old with acute COVID-19.

V and J are TRBV7-8 and TRBJ2-1, with D unclear. CDR3 size: 13 residues. Germline V gene data show CDR1 as SGHVS and CDR2 as FQNEAQ. V dropped 8 bases and J dropped 0 bases, with 8 bases sitting between them. CDR3 sequence: CASYNISYNEQFF. The CDR3 DNA reads as TGTGCCAGCTATAATATCTCCTACAATGAGCAGTTCTTC.

V gene TRBV14 combines with J gene TRBJ1-1; no firm D call. Germline assignment: CDR1 SGHDN and CDR2 FVKESK. The V and J ends lost 4 bases and 5 bases respectively, with 17 bases between them. This CDR3 contains 15 residues. The chain's CDR3 is CASSPRFLSQTEAFF. The CDR3 bases are TGTGCCAGCAGCCCCCGGTTCCTTAGCCAAACTGAAGCTTTCTTT.

The chain carries TRBV19 and TRBJ1-4, with 7 bases matching TRBD1. Germline trimming cut 4 bases from V and 10 bases from J; bases unmatched to any gene: 12. Germline assignment: CDR1 LNHDA and CDR2 SQIVND (reference sequence). The CDR3 consists of 15 residues. In DNA form, the CDR3 reads TGTGCCAGTAGTACGCTCCCGGGTAGGGGGCGAAAACTGTTTTTT. Its protein is CASSTLPGRGRKLFF. Looking up the rest from reference TRBV19 and TRBJ1-4 gives the full variable domain: DGGITQSPKYLFRKEGQNVTLSCEQNLNHDAMYWYRQDPGQGLRLIYYSQIVNDFQKGDIAEGYSVSREKKESFPLTVTSAQKNPTAFYLCASSTLPGRGRKLFFGSGTQLSVL.

V gene TRBV12-3 or TRBV12-4 combines with J gene TRBJ1-4; perhaps TRBD1 as D (6 bases). CDR3 length: 13 amino acids. Trimming took off 1 base at V and 13 bases at J, with 13 bases between the two ends. CDR3 DNA sequence: TGTGCCAGCAGTTTAGGACAGGTGGGCTCACTGTTTTTT. Translation: CASSLGQVGSLFF.

The V call is TRBV5-1, the J call TRBJ1-2; no firm D call. V was pared by 4 bases and J by 5 bases, with 18 bases between. CDR1 is SGHRS and CDR2 is YFSETQ in the germline V gene. The CDR3 extends over 15 amino acids. The CDR3 sequence is CASSLTHPGGYGYTF. The CDR3 coding sequence is TGCGCCAGCAGCCTAACACACCCGGGTGGGTATGGCTACACCTTC.

The chain uses TRBV4-1 and TRBJ1-2, with 12 bases lining up with TRBD1. This CDR3 comprises 14 residues. Trimming took 4 bases from V and 5 from J; bases not matched to a gene: 2. CDR1 and CDR2 (germline): MGHRA, YSYEKL. In nucleotides, the CDR3 is TGCGCCAGCAGCCCGGGACAGGGGGCATATGGCTACACCTTC. Its translation: CASSPGQGAYGYTF.

This chain connects TRBV18 to TRBJ2-2; the D gene is possibly TRBD2 (6 bases). Germline V gene data show CDR1 as KGHSH and CDR2 as LQKENI. This CDR3 has 17 amino acids. Trimming shortened V by 4 bases and J by 0 bases, and 15 bases separated the two germline ends. The CDR3 DNA follows: TGTGCCAGCTCACAGGTGTGGGGCGGGACGAACACCGGGGAGCTGTTTTTT. It specifies CASSQVWGGTNTGELFF.

In this sample, this clone turned up once. In the same sample, other DNA sequences code for this CDR3. This chain links TRBV7-3 with TRBJ1-1; no definite D call. This CDR3 spans 13 amino acids. Trimming took 0 bases from V and 3 from J, leaving 5 bases between them. Germline CDR1 is SGHTA and CDR2 is FQGTGA. The CDR3 protein is CASSLTRDTEAFF. CDR3 nucleotides: TGTGCCAGCAGCTTAACCCGTGACACTGAAGCTTTCTTT.

CDR3 nucleotides: TGCGCCAGCAGCCCGACTAGCGGGGGTCTTTACGAGCAGTACTTC. As protein: CASSPTSGGLYEQYF. The chain employs TRBV4-1 and TRBJ2-7; TRBD2 agrees at 12 bases. V was pared by 4 bases and J by 4 bases, with 5 bases of the junction left unmatched. The CDR3 extends over 15 amino acids. The germline CDR1 and CDR2 sequences are MGHRA and YSYEKL.

The chain employs TRBV15 and TRBJ1-4, with D unclear. The ends were cut back, 3 bases at V and 6 bases at J, with 8 bases in the middle. This CDR3 is built from 13 residues. Germline CDR1 LNHNV, CDR2 YYDKDF (reference sequence). The CDR3 spells CATSRVTDEKLFF. CDR3 DNA sequence: TGTGCCACCAGCAGGGTTACAGATGAAAAACTGTTTTTT.

The CDR3 DNA sequence: TGTGCTAGTGGTCCCGAGCACGGGACTGAAGCTTTCTTT. Its translation is CASGPEHGTEAFF. The chain joins TRBV12-5 to TRBJ1-1; the D is unclear. Germline V gene sequence: CDR1 LGHNT, CDR2 FRNRAP. The V gene lost 5 bases and the J gene lost 5 bases, with 12 bases spanning the gap. There are 13 residues in the CDR3.

This clone was seen once. DNA of the CDR3: TGCAGCGTTGAAACAGGGGGATCGTACGAGCAGTACTTC. This sequence encodes CSVETGGSYEQYF. The rearrangement joins TRBV29-1 to TRBJ2-7, with 8 nucleotides matching TRBD1. This CDR3 is 13 amino acids long. Trimming removed 2 bases from V and 4 bases from J; junction bases left unmatched: 4. CDR1 and CDR2 (germline): SQVTM, ANQGSEA.

The chain is built from TRBV3-1 (or the pseudogene TRBV3-2) and TRBJ1-1; D unresolved. CDR3 length: 14 residues. With 9 bases removed from V and 0 bases from J, the gap between germline ends came to 14 bases. Looked up from germline, CDR1 is LGHDT and CDR2 is YNNKEL (reference sequence). The CDR3 bases are TGTGCCAGTCGACTGAGCCCGATGAACACTGAAGCTTTCTTT. Protein sequence: CASRLSPMNTEAFF.

This sequence joins TRBV6-6 and TRBJ1-5; 7 nucleotides agree with TRBD1. This CDR3 is built from 14 residues. J gave up 9 bases and V 5 bases, and 10 bases lay outside the gene matches. CDR1 is MNHNY, CDR2 SVGAGI, per germline (reference sequence). The DNA for the CDR3 is TGTGCCAGCAGTCCCGACAGGGCCCCTTGGCCCCAGCATTTT. It yields the protein CASSPDRAPWPQHF.

The CDR3 reads CASSLHAGSGEQYF. The CDR3 region has the DNA TGTGCCAGCAGCTTACATGCGGGATCGGGCGAGCAGTACTTC. The rearrangement uses TRBV7-3 and TRBJ2-7, with a tentative D call TRBD2 (6 bases). The CDR3 is 14 residues long. V was clipped by 2 bases and J by 6 bases, with 14 bases between them. The V gene's germline CDR1 is SGHTA and CDR2 FQGTGA.

This clone showed up just a few times. This chain joins TRBV7-9 and TRBJ1-2; TRBD1 matches 8 bases. The CDR3 contains 14 residues. Germline V lookup: CDR1 SEHNR, CDR2 FQNEAQ (reference sequence). V dropped 5 bases and J dropped 5; count of bases not matched to a gene: 7. The CDR3 protein is CASSRDRSAYGYTF. The CDR3 nucleotides read TGTGCCAGCAGCCGGGACAGGTCGGCGTATGGCTACACCTTC. The full variable domain, completed using reference TRBV7-9 and TRBJ1-2, is DTGVSQNPRHKITKRGQNVTFRCDPISEHNRLYWYRQTLGQGPEFLTYFQNEAQLEKSRLLSDRFSAERPKGSFSTLEIQRTEQGDSAMYLCASSRDRSAYGYTFGSGTRLTVV.

The chain recombines TRBV7-9 with TRBJ2-3, with 8 bases that match TRBD2. Losses at the gene ends were 3 bases for V and 2 bases for J; bases not matched to a gene: 7. This CDR3 contains 16 residues. The germline CDR1 and CDR2 sequences are SEHNR and FQNEAQ (reference sequence). The CDR3 sequence is CASSFYTSGDTDTQYF. CDR3 coding DNA: TGTGCCAGCAGCTTCTATACTAGCGGAGACACAGATACGCAGTATTTT.